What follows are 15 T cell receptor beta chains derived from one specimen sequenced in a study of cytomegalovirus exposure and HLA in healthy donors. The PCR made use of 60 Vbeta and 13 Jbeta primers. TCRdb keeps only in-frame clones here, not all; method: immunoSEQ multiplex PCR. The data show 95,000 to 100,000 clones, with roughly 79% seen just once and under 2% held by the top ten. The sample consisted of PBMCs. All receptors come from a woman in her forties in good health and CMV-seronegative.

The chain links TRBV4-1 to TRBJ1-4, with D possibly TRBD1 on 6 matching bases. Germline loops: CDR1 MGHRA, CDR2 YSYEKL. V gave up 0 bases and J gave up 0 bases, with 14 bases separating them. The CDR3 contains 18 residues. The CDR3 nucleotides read TGCGCCAGCAGCCAAGATTTAAAGCCAGGGGCAACTAATGAAAAACTGTTTTTT. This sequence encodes CASSQDLKPGATNEKLFF.

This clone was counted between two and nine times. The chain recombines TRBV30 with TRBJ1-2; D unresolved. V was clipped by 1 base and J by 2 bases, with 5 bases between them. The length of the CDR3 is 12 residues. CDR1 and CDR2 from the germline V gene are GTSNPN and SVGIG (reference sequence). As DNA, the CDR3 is TGTGCCTGGAGTGCCACAAACTATGGCTACACCTTC. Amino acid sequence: CAWSATNYGYTF.

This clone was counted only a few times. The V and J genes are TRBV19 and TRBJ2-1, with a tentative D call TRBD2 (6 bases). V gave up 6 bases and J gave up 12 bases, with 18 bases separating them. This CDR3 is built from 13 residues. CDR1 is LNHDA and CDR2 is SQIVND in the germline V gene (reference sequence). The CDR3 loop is CASRWAGGPGQFF. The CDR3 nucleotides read TGTGCCAGTAGATGGGCCGGGGGTCCAGGGCAGTTCTTC.

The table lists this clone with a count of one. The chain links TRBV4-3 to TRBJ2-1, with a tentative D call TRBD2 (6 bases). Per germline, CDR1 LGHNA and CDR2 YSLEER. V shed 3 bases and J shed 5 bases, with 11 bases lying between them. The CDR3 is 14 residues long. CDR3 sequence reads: CASSQVGGDNEQFF. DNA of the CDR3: TGCGCCAGCAGCCAGGTCGGGGGAGACAATGAGCAGTTCTTC.

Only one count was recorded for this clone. DNA for the CDR3: TGTGCCACCTACATGACAGGGAACACTGAAGCTTTCTTT. This translates into CATYMTGNTEAFF. The chain links TRBV28 to TRBJ1-1; TRBD1 might be the D (6 bases). The CDR3 is 13 residues long. Trimming pared 10 bases from V and 1 base from J, leaving 13 bases between. Germline V lookup: CDR1 MDHEN, CDR2 SYDVKM.

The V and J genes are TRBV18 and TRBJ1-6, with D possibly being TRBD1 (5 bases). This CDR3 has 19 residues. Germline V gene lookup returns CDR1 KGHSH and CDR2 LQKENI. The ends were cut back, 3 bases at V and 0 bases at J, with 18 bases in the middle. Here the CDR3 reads CASSPDSVGLSSYNSPLHF. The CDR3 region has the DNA TGTGCCAGCTCACCCGACAGTGTGGGCCTGAGCTCCTATAATTCACCCCTCCACTTT. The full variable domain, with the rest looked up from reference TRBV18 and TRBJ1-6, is NAGVMQNPRHLVRRRGQEARLRCSPMKGHSHVYWYRQLPEEGLKFMVYLQKENIIDESGMPKERFSAEFPKEGPSILRIQQVVRGDSAAYFCASSPDSVGLSSYNSPLHFGNGTRLTVT.

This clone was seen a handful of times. The CDR3 sequence: CASSDLSGDYNEQFF. The CDR3 DNA reads as TGTGCCAGCAGTGACCTTAGCGGGGACTACAATGAGCAGTTCTTC. This chain links TRBV6-1 with TRBJ2-1; TRBD2 agrees at 8 bases. CDR3 length: 15 residues. V shed 3 bases and J 3 bases; nucleotides not matched to a gene: 4. Germline CDR1 reads MNHNS; CDR2 reads SASEGT.

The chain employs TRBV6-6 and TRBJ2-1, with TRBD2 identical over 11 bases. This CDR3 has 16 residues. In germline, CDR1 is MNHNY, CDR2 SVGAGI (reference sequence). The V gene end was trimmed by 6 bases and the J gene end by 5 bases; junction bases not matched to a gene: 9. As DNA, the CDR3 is TGTGCCAGCAGGGACTCGACTAGCGGGGCCCACAATGAGCAGTTCTTC. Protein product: CASRDSTSGAHNEQFF.

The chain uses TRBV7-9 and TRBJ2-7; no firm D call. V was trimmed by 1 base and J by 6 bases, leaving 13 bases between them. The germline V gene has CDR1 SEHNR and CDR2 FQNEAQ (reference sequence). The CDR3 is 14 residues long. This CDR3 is CASSLEERRLEQYF. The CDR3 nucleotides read TGTGCCAGCAGCTTAGAAGAACGGCGGCTCGAGCAGTACTTC.

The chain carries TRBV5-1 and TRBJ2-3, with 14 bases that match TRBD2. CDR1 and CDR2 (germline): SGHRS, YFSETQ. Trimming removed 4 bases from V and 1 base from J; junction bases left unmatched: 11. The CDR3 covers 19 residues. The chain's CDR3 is CASSPQTSGRAVGTDTQYF. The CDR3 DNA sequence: TGCGCCAGCAGCCCCCAGACTAGCGGGAGGGCGGTTGGCACAGATACGCAGTATTTT.

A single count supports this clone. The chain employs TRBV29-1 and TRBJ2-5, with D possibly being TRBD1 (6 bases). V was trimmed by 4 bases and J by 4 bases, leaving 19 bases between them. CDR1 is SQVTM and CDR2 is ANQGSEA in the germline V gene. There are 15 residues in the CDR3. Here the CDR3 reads CSVGRTATTRETQYF. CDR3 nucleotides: TGCAGCGTTGGGAGGACAGCCACAACGCGAGAGACCCAGTACTTC.

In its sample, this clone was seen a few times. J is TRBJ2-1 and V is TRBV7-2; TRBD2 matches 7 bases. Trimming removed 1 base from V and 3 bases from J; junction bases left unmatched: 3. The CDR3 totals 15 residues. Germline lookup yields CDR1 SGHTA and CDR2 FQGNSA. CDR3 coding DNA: TGTGCCAGCAGCTTAGTGGGGGGGATCTACAATGAGCAGTTCTTC. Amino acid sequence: CASSLVGGIYNEQFF.

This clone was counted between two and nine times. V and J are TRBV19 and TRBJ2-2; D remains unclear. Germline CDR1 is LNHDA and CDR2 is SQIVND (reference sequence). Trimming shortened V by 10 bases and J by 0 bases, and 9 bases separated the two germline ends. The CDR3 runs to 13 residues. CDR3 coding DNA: TGTGCCACCCGTATCGCGAACACCGGGGAGCTGTTTTTT. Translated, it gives CATRIANTGELFF.

The CDR3 region is CASSLRGSSYNEQFF. In DNA form, the CDR3 reads TGTGCCAGCAGCTTACGCGGGAGCTCCTACAATGAGCAGTTCTTC. The chain has TRBV7-8 and TRBJ2-1; 7 bases agree with TRBD2. Trimming at V came to 2 bases and at J to 0 bases, leaving 1 base not matched to a gene. The CDR3 extends over 15 amino acids. Germline V gene sequence: CDR1 SGHVS, CDR2 FQNEAQ.

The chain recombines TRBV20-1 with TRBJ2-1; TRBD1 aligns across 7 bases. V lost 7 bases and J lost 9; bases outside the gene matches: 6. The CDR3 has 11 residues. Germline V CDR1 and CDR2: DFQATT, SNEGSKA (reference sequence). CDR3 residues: CSVDRAGEQFF. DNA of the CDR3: TGCAGTGTCGACAGGGCGGGTGAGCAGTTCTTC.